This is a list of T cell receptor beta chains from one sample in a study of T cell responses to AZD1222 COVID-19 vaccine. Profiling relied on immunoSEQ multiplex PCR, and the TCRdb table lists in-frame clones only, not all of them. The sample has 90,000 to 120,000 clones; 92% are singletons. The source was peripheral blood, collected 28 days after the second AZD1222 dose. Receptors were obtained from an adult who received the AZD1222 COVID-19 vaccine. The CDR3 runs from the conserved cysteine through the conserved F or W.

j_call | v_call | cdr3_aa
TRBJ1-2 | TRBV7-8 | CASSPTRQGVDYGYTF
TRBJ2-5 | TRBV29-1 | CSVEPYQETQYF
TRBJ2-1 | TRBV4-1 | CASSQSRDRVSNEQFF
TRBJ2-7 | TRBV6-1 | CASSEIDYYEQYF
TRBJ1-1 | TRBV2 | CASSPGTQNTEAFF
TRBJ2-5 | TRBV9 | CASSAHKPNRGRQETQYF
TRBJ2-7 | TRBV13 | CASSLTSTGVYEQYF
TRBJ1-3 | TRBV6-5 | CASSIGSSSGNTIYF
TRBJ1-1 | TRBV10-3 | CAIGFGQGHTEAFF
TRBJ1-2 | TRBV2 | CASIRGVGYGYTF
TRBJ2-1 | TRBV4-2 | CASSHVGSSHINEQFF
TRBJ2-5 | TRBV7-9 | CASSLKAAGREETQYF
TRBJ2-2 | TRBV30 | CAWSGQGTGELFF
TRBJ1-3 | TRBV7-9 | CASSLGGTFSGNTIYF
TRBJ1-5 | TRBV28 | CASSSSGTGRNQPQHF
TRBJ2-5 | TRBV27 | CASRGQGAVRGETQYF
TRBJ1-2 | TRBV6-5 | CASSYVTAGVYGYTF
TRBJ1-2 | TRBV10-3 | CAISESSYGYTF
TRBJ2-1 | TRBV11-3 | CASSLNLVGVNEQFF
TRBJ1-2 | TRBV6-2/TRBV6-3 | CASSYPRGLGGYTF
TRBJ2-4 | TRBV2 | CASSPLAGGNIAKNIQYF
TRBJ2-1 | TRBV2 | CASSKLAGLHNEQFF
TRBJ1-1 | TRBV27 | CASSYRPNTEAFF
TRBJ1-2 | TRBV4-2 | CASSLRVDYGYTF
TRBJ2-3 | TRBV30 | CAWSPKPGRVGTDTQYF
TRBJ1-3 | TRBV7-3 | CASSLSPGQGNTIYF
TRBJ1-5 | TRBV6-6 | CASGVNQPQHF
TRBJ2-1 | TRBV5-1 | CASSWDSSYNEQFF
TRBJ2-5 | TRBV27 | CASSWVASQETQYF
TRBJ2-1 | TRBV6-6 | CASRRDDEQFF
TRBJ2-7 | TRBV5-1 | CASSLGPGRSTYEQYF
TRBJ1-1 | TRBV7-9 | CASSQYPGNTEAFF
TRBJ2-3 | TRBV29-1 | CSVEAQDTQYF
TRBJ2-1 | TRBV28 | CASRRDGYNEQFF
TRBJ2-5 | TRBV5-1 | CASSLAGSGGTQYF
TRBJ2-5 | TRBV5-6 | CASSLRLAGVGQETQYF
TRBJ2-7 | TRBV6-5 | CASSYGRKTYEQYF
TRBJ1-4 | TRBV29-1 | CSVVQNNEKLFF
TRBJ1-5 | TRBV20-1 | CSASGGLQPQHF
TRBJ2-7 | TRBV6-5 | CASSVTGSYEQYF
TRBJ1-2 | TRBV5-1 | CASSLTGERGYTF
TRBJ2-1 | TRBV27 | CASSATGTGRYNEQFF
TRBJ1-1 | TRBV7-6 | CASSLAIRGGDTEAFF
TRBJ1-1 | TRBV4-1 | CASSEPDLMNTEAFF
TRBJ1-1 | TRBV5-5 | CASSLLRVNTEAFF
TRBJ1-4 | TRBV19 | CASSIRQATNEKLFF
TRBJ1-2 | TRBV5-4 | CASSFSGVHGYTF
TRBJ2-7 | TRBV30 | CAWRDSYEQYF
TRBJ1-6 | TRBV3-1/TRBV3-2 | CASSRTGESSPLHF
TRBJ1-1 | TRBV7-6 | CASSLQNTEAFF
TRBJ2-7 | TRBV5-1 | CASSGGLAGGEQYF
TRBJ1-2 | TRBV6-5 | CASRQGGGYTF
TRBJ1-6 | TRBV28 | CASSYPDRVLSPLHF
TRBJ2-7 | TRBV28 | CASSLSSGSASHFVYEQYF